The rows below give T cell receptor beta chains drawn from one sample of a study of blood T cells in healthy people across ages. TCRdb called the 5' RACE reads again in MiXCR, with one record for every CDR3 protein. The sample lists 500,000 to 550,000 distinct CDR3 sequences, about 24% occurring once. These sequences were also reported in another study, on T cells of mothers and their children.

The sequenced sample consisted of blood. These receptors were collected from a boy under 18 in good health. Each CDR3 is given with its conserved first and last residue. Fields, in order: CDR3 protein, CDR3 DNA, D gene, J gene, V gene, clone size. A D gene is named only where the DNA matches it firmly. Size values are once, few and many counts, or a class for expanded clones, and some rows have none.

CDR3 protein: CASSYFPGGLAAFRDSQETQYF
CDR3 DNA: TGTGCCAGCAGTTACTTCCCGGGGGGACTAGCGGCCTTTAGAGACAGCCAAGAGACCCAGTACTTC
D gene: TRBD2
J gene: TRBJ2-5
V gene: TRBV6-2/TRBV6-3
clone size: .

CDR3 protein: CASNLRGQPYEQYF
CDR3 DNA: TGTGCCAGCAACTTACGTGGACAGCCCTACGAGCAGTACTTC
D gene: .
J gene: TRBJ2-7
V gene: TRBV11-2
clone size: few

CDR3 protein: CASGRDRDLNTEAFF
CDR3 DNA: TGTGCCAGCGGGAGAGACAGGGATCTTAACACTGAAGCTTTCTTT
D gene: TRBD1
J gene: TRBJ1-1
V gene: TRBV11-2
clone size: .

CDR3 protein: CASSLATQVDGYTF
CDR3 DNA: TGTGCCAGCAGCTTAGCGACACAGGTGGATGGCTACACCTTC
D gene: .
J gene: TRBJ1-2
V gene: TRBV7-2
clone size: .

CDR3 protein: CASSFSSGANVLTF
CDR3 DNA: TGTGCCAGCAGTTTTAGTTCCGGGGCCAACGTCCTGACTTTC
D gene: .
J gene: TRBJ2-6
V gene: TRBV28
clone size: many

CDR3 protein: CASRSLGRETQYF
CDR3 DNA: TGTGCCAGCAGGTCTTTAGGGAGGGAGACCCAGTACTTC
D gene: .
J gene: TRBJ2-5
V gene: TRBV12-3/TRBV12-4
clone size: .

CDR3 protein: CAISDSTAREAFF
CDR3 DNA: TGTGCCATCAGTGATTCAACCGCCCGCGAAGCTTTCTTT
D gene: .
J gene: TRBJ1-1
V gene: TRBV10-3
clone size: few

CDR3 protein: CASSLWGSSGDEQFF
CDR3 DNA: TGTGCCAGCAGCTTATGGGGCAGCTCGGGCGATGAGCAGTTCTTC
D gene: .
J gene: TRBJ2-1
V gene: TRBV7-2
clone size: .

CDR3 protein: CASSLGTGVVEQFF
CDR3 DNA: TGTGCCAGCAGTTTAGGGACAGGGGTGGTTGAGCAGTTCTTC
D gene: TRBD1
J gene: TRBJ2-1
V gene: TRBV12-3/TRBV12-4
clone size: few

CDR3 protein: CASSSGTFITDTQYF
CDR3 DNA: TGTGCCAGCAGTTCCGGGACTTTCATCACAGATACGCAGTATTTT
D gene: .
J gene: TRBJ2-3
V gene: TRBV27
clone size: .

CDR3 protein: CASSNSGIGTQYF
CDR3 DNA: TGTGCCAGCAGCAATAGCGGGATCGGGACCCAGTACTTC
D gene: TRBD2
J gene: TRBJ2-5
V gene: TRBV7-9
clone size: few

CDR3 protein: CASSHASGGGLQETQYF
CDR3 DNA: TGCGCCAGCAGCCACGCCAGCGGTGGGGGGCTCCAAGAGACCCAGTACTTC
D gene: .
J gene: TRBJ2-5
V gene: TRBV4-3
clone size: few

CDR3 protein: CSVESGTGTNYGYTF
CDR3 DNA: TGCAGCGTTGAATCTGGCACAGGAACTAACTATGGCTACACCTTC
D gene: .
J gene: TRBJ1-2
V gene: TRBV29-1
clone size: .

CDR3 protein: CASSLAGAPYGEQYF
CDR3 DNA: TGTGCCAGCAGTTTAGCGGGAGCGCCCTATGGCGAGCAGTACTTC
D gene: .
J gene: TRBJ2-7
V gene: TRBV12-3/TRBV12-4
clone size: few

CDR3 protein: CASSPFPGESEKLFF
CDR3 DNA: TGTGCCAGCAGCCCCTTCCCCGGGGAGAGTGAAAAACTGTTTTTT
D gene: .
J gene: TRBJ1-4
V gene: TRBV11-2
clone size: few

CDR3 protein: CAISDSRETQYF
CDR3 DNA: TGTGCCATCAGTGACTCTCGGGAGACCCAGTACTTC
D gene: .
J gene: TRBJ2-5
V gene: TRBV10-3
clone size: few